The 9 T cell receptor beta chains presented below share a single source sample, sequenced in a study of cytomegalovirus exposure and HLA in healthy donors. TCRdb keeps only in-frame clones here, not all; method: immunoSEQ multiplex PCR. The sample includes 220,000 or so clones, 75% to 90% seen only once; the top ten take more than 13%. Material for sequencing was PBMCs. Every receptor here comes from a woman in her thirties in good health and CMV-seropositive.

The V and J genes are TRBV28 and TRBJ1-5; 9 bases agree with TRBD1. Trimming took 6 bases from V and 2 from J; bases not matched to a gene: 8. This CDR3 has 16 residues. The germline gives CDR1 MDHEN, CDR2 SYDVKM. The CDR3: CASSLLQGAGNQPQHF. CDR3 DNA: TGTGCCAGCAGCCTATTACAGGGGGCCGGCAATCAGCCCCAGCATTTT.

CDR3 sequence reads: CASSARTGPTRNEQFF. The CDR3 bases are TGCGCCAGCAGCGCCCGGACAGGGCCGACTCGGAATGAGCAGTTCTTC. This sequence joins TRBV4-1 and TRBJ2-1; 8 bases fit TRBD1. There are 16 residues in the CDR3. CDR1 MGHRA and CDR2 YSYEKL come from the germline V gene. V gave up 5 bases and J gave up 7 bases; unmatched junction bases: 13.

The chain links TRBV7-2 to TRBJ2-3, with D unresolved. This CDR3 contains 13 residues. Germline CDR1 is SGHTA and CDR2 is FQGNSA. With 4 bases removed from V and 2 bases from J, the gap between germline ends came to 7 bases. CDR3 sequence reads: CASSSGYTDTQYF. CDR3 in DNA: TGTGCCAGCAGCTCAGGTTACACAGATACGCAGTATTTT.

The chain recombines TRBV5-1 with TRBJ1-2; 7 bases are shared with TRBD1. V lost 2 bases, J lost 5 bases, and 3 bases stayed unmatched. The CDR3 has 13 amino acids. CDR1 is SGHRS and CDR2 is YFSETQ in the germline V gene. For the CDR3, the DNA is TGCGCCAGCAGCTTTAACAGGGGTTATGGCTACACCTTC. Its protein product is CASSFNRGYGYTF.

The genes are TRBV2 and TRBJ1-4; D is perhaps TRBD1 (5 bases). Germline-derived CDR1 and CDR2 are SNHLY and FYNNEI. This CDR3 has 13 amino acids. Trimming shortened V by 11 bases and J by 8 bases, and 18 bases separated the two germline ends. The CDR3 here is CASLRQGGEKLFF. The CDR3 DNA is TGTGCCTCCCTGAGGCAGGGCGGAGAAAAACTGTTTTTT.

The sample holds one count of this clone. The V gene is TRBV12-5, the J gene TRBJ2-1; no clear D gene. Between the trimmed V and J ends, which lost 3 bases and 5 bases, there was a span of 8 bases. Germline V gene sequence: CDR1 LGHNT, CDR2 FRNRAP. CDR3 size: 13 residues. The CDR3 is CASGLGWDNEQFF. The DNA for the CDR3 is TGTGCTAGTGGTTTAGGGTGGGACAATGAGCAGTTCTTC. Complete variable domain (other parts from reference TRBV12-5 and TRBJ2-1): DARVTQTPRHKVTEMGQEVTMRCQPILGHNTVFWYRQTMMQGLELLAYFRNRAPLDDSGMPKDRFSAEMPDATLATLKIQPSEPRDSAVYFCASGLGWDNEQFFGPGTRLTVL.

The rearrangement links TRBV27 to TRBJ1-1; maybe TRBD1 (5 bases). The CDR3 has 14 amino acids. V was clipped by 5 bases and J by 3 bases, with 13 bases between them. Germline V gene lookup returns CDR1 MNHEY and CDR2 SMNVEV (reference sequence). The CDR3 region is CASSPGTRDTEAFF. In nucleotides, the CDR3 is TGTGCCAGCAGTCCCGGGACCCGGGACACTGAAGCTTTCTTT.

The chain is built from TRBV7-9 and TRBJ1-4; TRBD1 might be the D (5 bases). CDR1 is SEHNR, CDR2 FQNEAQ, per germline (reference sequence). V lost 7 bases, J lost 0 bases, and 9 bases lay in between. The CDR3 covers 14 residues. The CDR3 reads CASTPTATNEKLFF. The CDR3 nucleotides read TGTGCCAGCACCCCGACAGCAACTAATGAAAAACTGTTTTTT.

V is TRBV30 and J is TRBJ1-2; D unresolved. The germline V and J ends were trimmed by 2 bases and 5 bases, with 18 bases remaining between them. The germline V gene has CDR1 GTSNPN and CDR2 SVGIG (reference sequence). The CDR3 runs to 15 residues. The CDR3 region is CAWSQAGGGSYGYTF. CDR3 nucleotide sequence: TGTGCCTGGAGTCAGGCGGGCGGCGGCTCTTATGGCTACACCTTC.